The 5 T cell receptor beta chains listed next were all sequenced from one sample in a study of T-cell memory formation after mild COVID-19. Each CDR3 protein is one row after TCRdb ran MiXCR on the 5' RACE reads. This sample has approximately 150,000 distinct CDR3 sequences; about 19% occur once, and the top ten carry 2% to 2.5%. The sequenced sample was PBMCs or a T cell subset sorted from them (not recorded which). These TCRs come from an adult woman who had mild COVID-19 (a few samples of this study predate the infection). Cell type and time point are not known.

This clonotype showed up just a few times. V and J are TRBV24-1 and TRBJ2-3; D is perhaps TRBD2 (6 bases). CDR1 is KGHDR, CDR2 SFDVKD, per germline. The CDR3 has 18 amino acids. V gave up 2 bases and J gave up 0 bases, with 17 bases separating them. CDR3: CATSDSSGLATSTDTQYF. CDR3 nucleotides: TGTGCCACCAGTGATTCCTCGGGACTTGCAACGAGCACAGATACGCAGTATTTT.

This sequence joins TRBV2 and TRBJ2-7, with 11 nucleotides matching TRBD2. The CDR3 extends over 15 amino acids. Germline CDR1 SNHLY, CDR2 FYNNEI. The trim removed 7 bases at V and 3 bases at J, leaving 8 bases unmatched. For the CDR3, the DNA is TGTGCCAGCACAGATCTAGCGGGGGGATACTACGAGCAGTACTTC. Translation gives CASTDLAGGYYEQYF.

This chain joins TRBV30 and TRBJ1-2; no firm D call. Per the germline V gene, CDR1 is GTSNPN and CDR2 is SVGIG (reference sequence). V shed 1 base and J shed 8 bases, with 17 bases lying between them. The CDR3 is made up of 14 amino acids. CDR3 region: CAWSEPPYYVGYTF. CDR3 in DNA: TGTGCCTGGAGTGAACCCCCCTACTACGTCGGCTACACCTTC.

The chain combines TRBV20-1 with TRBJ1-2; D not resolved. CDR1 and CDR2 from the germline V gene are DFQATT and SNEGSKA (reference sequence). The CDR3 totals 10 residues. Trimming pared 3 bases from V and 6 bases from J, leaving 5 bases between. The CDR3 spells CSARDHGYTF. The CDR3 nucleotides read TGCAGTGCTAGGGACCATGGCTACACCTTC.

This clonotype was seen repeatedly, ten times or more. The V and J genes are TRBV12-3 or TRBV12-4 and TRBJ2-2, with D possibly matching TRBD2 (6 bases). V dropped 0 bases and J dropped 1 base, with 6 bases sitting between them. This CDR3 region has 15 residues. For the CDR3, the DNA is TGTGCCAGCAGTTTAGCGGGGGGGAACACCGGGGAGCTGTTTTTT. Protein sequence: CASSLAGGNTGELFF.